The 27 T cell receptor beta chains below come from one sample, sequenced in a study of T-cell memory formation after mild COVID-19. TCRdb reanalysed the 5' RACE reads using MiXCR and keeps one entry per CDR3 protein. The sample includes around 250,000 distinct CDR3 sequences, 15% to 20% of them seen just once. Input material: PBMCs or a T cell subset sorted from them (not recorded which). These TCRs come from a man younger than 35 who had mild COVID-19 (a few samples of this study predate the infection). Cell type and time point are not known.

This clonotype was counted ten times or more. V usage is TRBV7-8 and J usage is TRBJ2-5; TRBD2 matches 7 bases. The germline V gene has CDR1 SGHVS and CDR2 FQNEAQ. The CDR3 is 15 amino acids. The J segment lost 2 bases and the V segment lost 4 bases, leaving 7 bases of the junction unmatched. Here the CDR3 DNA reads TGTGCCAGCAGCTCCCGACTAGCAGGTCAAGAGACCCAGTACTTC. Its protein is CASSSRLAGQETQYF.

The CDR3 sequence is CASSGGGSNQPQHF. The CDR3 region has the DNA TGTGCCAGCAGCGGAGGGGGGAGCAATCAGCCCCAGCATTTT. The rearrangement uses TRBV9 and TRBJ1-5; D might be TRBD1 (6 bases). Germline assignment: CDR1 SGDLS and CDR2 YYNGEE. The CDR3 extends over 14 amino acids. V was shortened by 3 bases and J by 1 base, with 8 bases between the two germline ends.

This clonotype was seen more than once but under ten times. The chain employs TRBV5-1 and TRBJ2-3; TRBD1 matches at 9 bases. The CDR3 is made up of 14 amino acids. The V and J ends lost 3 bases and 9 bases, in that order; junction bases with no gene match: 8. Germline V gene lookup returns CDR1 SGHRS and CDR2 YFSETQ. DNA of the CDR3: TGCGCCAGCAGCTCACCGGGACAGGGTGGAACGCAGTATTTT. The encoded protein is CASSSPGQGGTQYF.

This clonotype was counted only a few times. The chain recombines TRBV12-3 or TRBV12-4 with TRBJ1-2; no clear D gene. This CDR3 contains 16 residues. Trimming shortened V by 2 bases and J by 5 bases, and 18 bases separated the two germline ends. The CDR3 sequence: CASSLNQPAPLYGYTF. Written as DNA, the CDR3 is TGTGCCAGCAGTTTAAATCAGCCCGCGCCGCTTTATGGCTACACCTTC.

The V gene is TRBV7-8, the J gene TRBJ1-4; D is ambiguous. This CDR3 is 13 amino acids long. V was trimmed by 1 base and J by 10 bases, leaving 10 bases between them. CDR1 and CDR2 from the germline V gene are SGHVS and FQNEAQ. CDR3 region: CASSLGVWGKLFF. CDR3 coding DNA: TGTGCCAGCAGCTTAGGCGTTTGGGGAAAACTGTTTTTT.

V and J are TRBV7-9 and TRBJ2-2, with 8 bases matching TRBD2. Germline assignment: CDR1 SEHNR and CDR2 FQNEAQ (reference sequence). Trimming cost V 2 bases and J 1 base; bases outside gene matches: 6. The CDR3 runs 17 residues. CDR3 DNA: TGTGCCAGCAGCTTATCACGCGGGGGGCGGAACACCGGGGAGCTGTTTTTT. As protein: CASSLSRGGRNTGELFF.

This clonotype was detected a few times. The CDR3, as DNA: TGTGCCAGCAGTTACGGGCCTAGCTGGGGCTACACCTTC. Encoded protein: CASSYGPSWGYTF. The V and J genes are TRBV6-5 and TRBJ1-2; no clear D. Looked up from germline, CDR1 is MNHEY and CDR2 is SVGAGI. This CDR3 comprises 13 residues. V lost 2 bases, J lost 8 bases, and 12 bases lay in between.

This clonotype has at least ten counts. CDR3 loop: CASSLVGDQPQHF. In DNA form, the CDR3 reads TGTGCCAGCAGCTTGGTGGGTGATCAGCCCCAGCATTTT. This rearrangement joins TRBV7-2 to TRBJ1-5, with unresolved D. There are 13 residues in the CDR3. Looked up from germline, CDR1 is SGHTA and CDR2 is FQGNSA. Trimming left V 3 bases short and J 5 bases short, with 8 bases between.

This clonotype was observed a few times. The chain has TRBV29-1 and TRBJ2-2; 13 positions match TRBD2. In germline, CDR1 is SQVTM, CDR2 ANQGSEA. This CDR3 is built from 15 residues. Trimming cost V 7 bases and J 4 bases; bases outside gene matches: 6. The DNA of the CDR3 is TGCAGCGCCCTGGGACTAGCGGGGTCCACCGGGGAGCTGTTTTTT. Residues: CSALGLAGSTGELFF.

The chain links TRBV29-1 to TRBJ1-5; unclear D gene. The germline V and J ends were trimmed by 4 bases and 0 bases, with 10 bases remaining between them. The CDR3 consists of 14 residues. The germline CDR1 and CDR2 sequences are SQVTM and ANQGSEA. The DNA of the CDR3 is TGCAGCGTTGCGGAACAGAATAGCAATCAGCCCCAGCATTTT. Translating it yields CSVAEQNSNQPQHF. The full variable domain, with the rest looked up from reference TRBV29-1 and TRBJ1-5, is SAVISQKPSRDICQRGTSLTIQCQVDSQVTMMFWYRQQPGQSLTLIATANQGSEATYESGFVIDKFPISRPNLTFSTLTVSNMSPEDSSIYLCSVAEQNSNQPQHFGDGTRLSIL.

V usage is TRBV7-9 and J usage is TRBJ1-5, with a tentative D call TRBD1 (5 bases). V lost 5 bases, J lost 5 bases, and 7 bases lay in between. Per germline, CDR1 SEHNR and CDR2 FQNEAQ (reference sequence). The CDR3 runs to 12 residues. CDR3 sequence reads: CASSMTDQPQHF. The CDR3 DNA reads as TGTGCCAGCAGCATGACAGATCAGCCCCAGCATTTT.

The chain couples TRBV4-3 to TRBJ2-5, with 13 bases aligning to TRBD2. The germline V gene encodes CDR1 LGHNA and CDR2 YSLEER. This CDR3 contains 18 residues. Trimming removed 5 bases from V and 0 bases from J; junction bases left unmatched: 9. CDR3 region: CASSIRTSGGEYQETQYF. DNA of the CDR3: TGCGCCAGCAGCATCCGGACTAGCGGGGGAGAGTACCAAGAGACCCAGTACTTC.

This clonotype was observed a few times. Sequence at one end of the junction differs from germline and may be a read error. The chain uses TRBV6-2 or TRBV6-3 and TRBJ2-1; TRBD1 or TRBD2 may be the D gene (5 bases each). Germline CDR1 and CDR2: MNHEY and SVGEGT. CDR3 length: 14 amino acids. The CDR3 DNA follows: TGTGCCAGCAGTTACAACCGGGACGGGAATGGGCAGTTCTTC. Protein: CASSYNRDGNGQFF.

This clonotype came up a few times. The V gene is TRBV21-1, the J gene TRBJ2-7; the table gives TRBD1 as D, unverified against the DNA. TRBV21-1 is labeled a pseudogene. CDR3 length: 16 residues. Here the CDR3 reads CASSKTGTVSSYEQYV. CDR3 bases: TGTGCCAGCAGCAAGACCGGGACAGTGAGCTCCTACGAGCAGTACGTC.

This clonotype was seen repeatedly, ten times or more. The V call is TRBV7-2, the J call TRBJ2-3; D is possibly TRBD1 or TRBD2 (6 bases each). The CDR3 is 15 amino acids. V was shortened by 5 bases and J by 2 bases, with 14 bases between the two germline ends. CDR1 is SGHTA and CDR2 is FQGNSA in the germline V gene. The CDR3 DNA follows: TGTGCCAGCAGCCAGGGGCGGGGCGACACAGATACGCAGTATTTT. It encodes CASSQGRGDTDTQYF.

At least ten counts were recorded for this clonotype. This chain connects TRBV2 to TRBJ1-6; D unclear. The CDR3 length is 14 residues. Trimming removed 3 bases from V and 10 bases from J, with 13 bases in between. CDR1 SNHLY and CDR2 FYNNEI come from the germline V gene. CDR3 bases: TGTGCCAGCAGTGATCTCAGCTCAGAATCACCCCTCCACTTT. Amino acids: CASSDLSSESPLHF.

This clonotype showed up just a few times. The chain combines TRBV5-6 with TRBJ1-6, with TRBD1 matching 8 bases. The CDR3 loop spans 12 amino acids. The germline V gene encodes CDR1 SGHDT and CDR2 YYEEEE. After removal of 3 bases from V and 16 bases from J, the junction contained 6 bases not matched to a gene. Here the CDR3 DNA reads TGTGCCAGCAGCTATGGACAGGGCAGTCTCCACTTT. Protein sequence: CASSYGQGSLHF.

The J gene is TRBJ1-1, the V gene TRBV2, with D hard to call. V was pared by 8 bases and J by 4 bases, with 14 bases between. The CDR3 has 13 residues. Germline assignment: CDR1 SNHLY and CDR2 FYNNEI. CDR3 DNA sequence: TGTGCCAGCGGCCTCCAGTGGGCCACTGAAGCTTTCTTT. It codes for CASGLQWATEAFF.

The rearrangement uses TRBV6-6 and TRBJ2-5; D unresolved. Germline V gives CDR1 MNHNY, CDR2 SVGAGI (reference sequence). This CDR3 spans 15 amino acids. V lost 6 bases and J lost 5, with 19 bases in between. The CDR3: CASSAPQSIGETQYF. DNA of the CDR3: TGTGCCAGCAGCGCTCCCCAGAGTATCGGGGAGACCCAGTACTTC.

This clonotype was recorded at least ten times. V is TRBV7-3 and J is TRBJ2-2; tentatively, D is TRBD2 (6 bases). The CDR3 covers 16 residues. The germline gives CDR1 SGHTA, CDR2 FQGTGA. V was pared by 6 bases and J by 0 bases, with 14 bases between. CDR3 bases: TGTGCCAGCAGTACGGGAGTTAATACGAACACCGGGGAGCTGTTTTTT. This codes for CASSTGVNTNTGELFF.

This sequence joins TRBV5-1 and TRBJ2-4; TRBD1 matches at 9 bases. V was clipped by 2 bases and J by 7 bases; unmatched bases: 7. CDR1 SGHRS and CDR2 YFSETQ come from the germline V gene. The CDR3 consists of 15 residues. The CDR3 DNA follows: TGCGCCAGCAGCTTTACAGGGGGCTTCGAGAACATTCAGTACTTC. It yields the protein CASSFTGGFENIQYF.

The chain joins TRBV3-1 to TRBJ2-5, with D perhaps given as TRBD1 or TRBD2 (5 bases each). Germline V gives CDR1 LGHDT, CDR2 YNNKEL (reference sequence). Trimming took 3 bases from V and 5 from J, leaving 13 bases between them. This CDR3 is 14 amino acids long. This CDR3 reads CASSHQGPGETQYF. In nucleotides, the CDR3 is TGTGCCAGCAGCCATCAGGGCCCGGGGGAGACCCAGTACTTC.

This CDR3 reads CASSSLIRDEQFF. The CDR3 coding sequence is TGTGCCAGCAGCTCGTTGATTAGGGATGAGCAGTTCTTC. This chain links TRBV5-6 with TRBJ2-1; no definite D call. CDR1 SGHDT and CDR2 YYEEEE come from the germline V gene. V was pared by 3 bases and J by 8 bases, with 12 bases between. The CDR3 totals 13 residues.

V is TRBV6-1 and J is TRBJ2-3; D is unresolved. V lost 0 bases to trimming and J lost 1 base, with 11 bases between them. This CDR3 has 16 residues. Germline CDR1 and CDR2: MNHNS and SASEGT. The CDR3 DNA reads TGTGCCAGCAGTGAAGCGCTTCACATGGGCACAGATACGCAGTATTTT. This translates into CASSEALHMGTDTQYF.

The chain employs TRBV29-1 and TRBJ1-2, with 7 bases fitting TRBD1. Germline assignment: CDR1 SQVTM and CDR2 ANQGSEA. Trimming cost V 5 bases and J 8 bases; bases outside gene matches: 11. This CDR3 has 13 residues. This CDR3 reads CSVNRQGDIGYTF. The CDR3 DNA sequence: TGCAGCGTTAACCGACAGGGTGACATAGGCTACACCTTC.

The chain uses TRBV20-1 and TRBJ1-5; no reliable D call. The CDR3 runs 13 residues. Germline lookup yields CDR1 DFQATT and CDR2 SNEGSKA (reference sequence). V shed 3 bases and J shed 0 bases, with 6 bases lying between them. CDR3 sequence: CSASGDSNQPQHF. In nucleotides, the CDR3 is TGCAGTGCTAGTGGAGATAGCAATCAGCCCCAGCATTTT.

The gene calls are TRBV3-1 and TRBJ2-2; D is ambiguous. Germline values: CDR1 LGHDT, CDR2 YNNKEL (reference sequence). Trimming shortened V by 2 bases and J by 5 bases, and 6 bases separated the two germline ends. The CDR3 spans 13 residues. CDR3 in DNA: TGTGCCAGCAGCCAACATTCTACCGGGGAGCTGTTTTTT. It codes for CASSQHSTGELFF.